The next 5 T cell receptor beta chains were all read from a single sample in a study of blood T cell repertoires in COVID-19. TCRdb's table, derived via immunoSEQ multiplex PCR, lists solely in-frame clones and lacks some. The data show approximately 270,000 clones, about 90% seen once. Sequenced: PBMCs or T cells enriched from blood (not recorded which). These receptor sequences come from a woman aged 60-70 years who had recovered from COVID-19.

The CDR3 DNA reads TGTGCCACTAAAACAGGGAATAACTATGGCTACACCTTC. Residues: CATKTGNNYGYTF. The V and J genes are TRBV27 and TRBJ1-2, with D perhaps TRBD1 (6 bases). CDR3 length: 13 residues. Trimming took 10 bases from V and 1 from J, leaving 13 bases between them. Germline CDR1 MNHEY, CDR2 SMNVEV (reference sequence).

V is TRBV6-2 or TRBV6-3 and J is TRBJ2-3; no clear D gene. Trimming left V 6 bases short and J 5 bases short, with 9 bases between. Looked up from germline, CDR1 is MNHEY and CDR2 is SVGEGT. This CDR3 has 12 amino acids. The CDR3 coding sequence is TGTGCCAGCAGCCTAACTATAGATACGCAGTATTTT. This encodes CASSLTIDTQYF.

This rearrangement joins TRBV5-1 to TRBJ2-7, with no clear D. V was trimmed by 4 bases and J by 5 bases, leaving 13 bases between them. This CDR3 region has 13 residues. Germline V gene lookup returns CDR1 SGHRS and CDR2 YFSETQ. CDR3 nucleotides: TGCGCCAGCAGCCAACTTGGCAGCGACGAGCAGTACTTC. This codes for CASSQLGSDEQYF.

This clone was observed a single time. The chain combines TRBV6-1 with TRBJ1-2; a possible D gene is TRBD1 (5 bases). The ends were cut back, 2 bases at V and 6 bases at J, with 10 bases in the middle. The CDR3 covers 13 residues. Germline V lookup: CDR1 MNHNS, CDR2 SASEGT. CDR3 loop: CASSETGTHGYTF. The CDR3 DNA is TGTGCCAGCAGTGAAACTGGGACTCATGGCTACACCTTC.

J is TRBJ2-3 and V is TRBV11-2; 7 bases match TRBD1. The CDR3 extends over 16 amino acids. V was pared by 5 bases and J by 3 bases, with 11 bases of the junction left unmatched. From germline, CDR1 is SGHAT and CDR2 FQNNGV. The CDR3 is CASSQIFSRGTDTQYF. The CDR3 DNA is TGTGCCAGCAGCCAGATTTTTAGCAGGGGGACAGATACGCAGTATTTT.